Sequencing of this T cell receptor beta chain was carried out in a study of read filtering for tumor transcriptome and immune sequencing. Background on the study: Whole-transcriptome libraries were prepared after DNase treatment.

Germline assignment: CDR1 SGHRS and CDR2 YFSETQ. Trimming took 0 bases from V and 5 from J; bases not matched to a gene: 7. CDR3 length: 16 amino acids. This clonotype was counted only a few times. Molecular barcoded adaptors covering alpha/delta and beta/gamma chains were used on approximately 440 ng RNA. TCRdb processed the reads anew with MiXCR; each CDR3 protein has one entry. The data show about 24,000 distinct CDR3 sequences, with around a fifth seen just once and about 51% held by the top ten. The sequence came from a donor aged 40 or over with multiple myeloma. Sequencing used a population of CD138-negative cells sorted from bone marrow. This chain links TRBV5-1 with TRBJ1-4; the match to TRBD1 covers 7 bases. This chain's CDR3 is CASSLEPPGQNEKLFF. CDR3 sequence (DNA): TGCGCCAGCAGCTTGGAGCCACCGGGACAGAATGAAAAACTGTTTTTT.